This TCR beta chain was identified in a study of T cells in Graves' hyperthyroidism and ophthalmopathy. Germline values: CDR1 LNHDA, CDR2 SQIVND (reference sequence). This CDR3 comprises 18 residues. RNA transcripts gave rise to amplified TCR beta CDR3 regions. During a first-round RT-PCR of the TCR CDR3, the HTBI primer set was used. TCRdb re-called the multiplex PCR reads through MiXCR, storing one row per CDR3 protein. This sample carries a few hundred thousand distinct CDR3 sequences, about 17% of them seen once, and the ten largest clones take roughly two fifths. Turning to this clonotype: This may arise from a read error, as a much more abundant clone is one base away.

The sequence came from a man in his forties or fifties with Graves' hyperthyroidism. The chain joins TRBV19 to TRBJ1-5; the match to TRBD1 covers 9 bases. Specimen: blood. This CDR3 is CARNPGQGKGYSNQTQHF. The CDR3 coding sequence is TGTGCCAGAAATCCGGGACAGGGAAAGGGATATAGCAATCAGACCCAGCATTTT.